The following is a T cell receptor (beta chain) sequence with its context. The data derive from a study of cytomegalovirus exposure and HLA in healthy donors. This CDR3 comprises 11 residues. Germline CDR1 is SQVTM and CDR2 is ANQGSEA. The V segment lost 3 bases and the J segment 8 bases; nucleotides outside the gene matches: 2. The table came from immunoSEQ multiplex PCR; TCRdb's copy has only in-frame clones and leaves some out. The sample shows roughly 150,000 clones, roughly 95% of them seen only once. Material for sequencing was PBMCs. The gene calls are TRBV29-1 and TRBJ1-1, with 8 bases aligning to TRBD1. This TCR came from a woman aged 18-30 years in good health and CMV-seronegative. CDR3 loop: CSVDRTGEAFF. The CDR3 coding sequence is TGCAGCGTTGACCGGACAGGGGAAGCTTTCTTT. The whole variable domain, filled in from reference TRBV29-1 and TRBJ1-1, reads SAVISQKPSRDICQRGTSLTIQCQVDSQVTMMFWYRQQPGQSLTLIATANQGSEATYESGFVIDKFPISRPNLTFSTLTVSNMSPEDSSIYLCSVDRTGEAFFGQGTRLTVV.